These T cell receptor beta chains were read from a single sample in a study of T cells after yellow fever vaccination. One entry per CDR3 protein results from TCRdb running MiXCR on the 5' RACE reads. The profile shows about 400,000 distinct CDR3 sequences, approximately 6% of them singletons. This material consisted of PBMCs, taken 5 days after the yellow fever booster vaccination. These receptors originate from a man aged 25 to 40 who received the YFV17D yellow fever vaccine. The CDR3 runs from the conserved cysteine through the conserved F or W. The D gene is left open where the match is weak. The size field is filled for only some rows; it gives once, few, many or a size class.

>many|-|TRBJ1-5|TRBV7-2
CASSLAGQPQHF
TGTGCCAGCAGCTTAGCAGGTCAGCCCCAGCATTTT
>-|TRBD1|TRBJ2-3|TRBV5-1
CASSLGDRAFTDTQYF
TGCGCCAGCAGCTTGGGGGACAGGGCTTTCACAGATACGCAGTATTTT
>many|-|TRBJ2-1|TRBV7-2
CASSNVGAFSEQFF
TGTGCCAGCAGTAATGTGGGAGCCTTTAGCGAGCAGTTCTTC
>many|-|TRBJ2-7|TRBV27
CASSLSLEVQAYEQYF
TGTGCCAGCAGTTTATCGCTGGAGGTCCAAGCCTACGAGCAGTACTTC
>many|-|TRBJ2-1|TRBV4-3
CASSQEFGNEQFF
TGCGCCAGCAGCCAAGAGTTCGGCAATGAGCAGTTCTTC
>few|-|TRBJ2-1|TRBV2
CASGRDSGYEQFF
TGTGCCAGCGGCCGGGACTCCGGCTATGAGCAGTTCTTC
>-|TRBD1|TRBJ2-1|TRBV5-1
CASSLGQGSLSEEFF
TGCGCCAGCAGCTTAGGACAGGGGTCACTGTCCGAGGAGTTCTTC
>-|TRBD2|TRBJ2-3|TRBV6-1
CASSGGGVRTDTQYF
TGTGCCAGCAGCGGCGGGGGGGTACGTACAGATACGCAGTATTTT
>few|-|TRBJ2-1|TRBV5-1
CASSPDPIDYNEQFF
TGCGCCAGCAGCCCCGACCCAATTGACTACAATGAGCAGTTCTTC
>many|TRBD2|TRBJ2-1|TRBV28
CASRGGFSGRNEQFF
TGTGCCAGCAGGGGGGGATTTAGCGGGAGAAATGAGCAGTTCTTC
>few|TRBD2|TRBJ2-1|TRBV14
CASSQVLAGGYEQFF
TGTGCCAGCAGCCAAGTACTAGCGGGAGGCTATGAGCAGTTCTTC
>few|-|TRBJ2-7|TRBV20-1
CSAPGNSYEQYF
TGCAGTGCTCCGGGCAACTCCTACGAGCAGTACTTC
>few|TRBD2|TRBJ2-7|TRBV3-1
CASSQASGLAIYEQYF
TGTGCCAGCAGCCAAGCTTCGGGACTAGCTATCTACGAGCAGTACTTC
>few|-|TRBJ1-1|TRBV7-2
CASSYPQNTEAFF
TGTGCCAGCAGCTACCCACAGAACACTGAAGCTTTCTTT
>few|TRBD2|TRBJ2-3|TRBV2
CASCNPGTSGRFTDTQYF
TGTGCCAGCTGTAACCCCGGGACTAGCGGGAGGTTCACAGATACGCAGTATTTT
>many|TRBD1|TRBJ2-2|TRBV28
CASRTPLRGGFANTGELFF
TGTGCCAGCCGAACCCCCCTCCGAGGGGGCTTCGCGAACACCGGGGAGCTGTTTTTT
>-|TRBD2|TRBJ2-3|TRBV6-5
CASSYWTSGTDTQYF
TGTGCCAGCAGTTACTGGACTAGCGGCACAGATACGCAGTATTTT
>-|-|TRBJ2-5|TRBV5-1
CASSLVHYQETQYF
TGCGCCAGCAGCTTGGTTCACTACCAAGAGACCCAGTACTTC
>many|-|TRBJ2-4|TRBV7-2
CASSPGRTNIQYF
TGTGCCAGCAGCCCAGGACGGACAAACATTCAGTACTTC
>few|-|TRBJ2-1|TRBV6-2/TRBV6-3
CASSYSAARGHEQFF
TGTGCCAGCAGTTACTCGGCAGCGAGAGGCCATGAGCAGTTCTTC
>-|TRBD1|TRBJ2-2|TRBV4-1
CASRLRDRADGELFF
TGCGCCAGCAGACTCCGGGACAGGGCGGACGGGGAGCTGTTTTTT
>-|-|TRBJ1-5|TRBV29-1
CSSWNGGNQPQHF
TGCAGCTCCTGGAATGGTGGCAATCAGCCCCAGCATTTT
>few|-|TRBJ2-3|TRBV29-1
CSVDNTGQADTQYF
TGCAGCGTTGATAACACAGGCCAAGCAGATACGCAGTATTTT
>few|-|TRBJ2-5|TRBV3-1
CASSVTGTSVF
TGTGCCAGCAGCGTGACCGGGACATCGGTCTTC
>-|-|TRBJ2-1|TRBV5-1
CASSPMGGSYNEQFF
TGCGCCAGCAGCCCCATGGGGGGCTCCTACAATGAGCAGTTCTTC
>few|-|TRBJ1-2|TRBV7-2
CASSFVYGYTF
TGTGCCAGCAGCTTCGTCTATGGCTACACCTTC
>-|-|TRBJ1-5|TRBV4-3
CASSQAIAGRGNQPQHF
TGCGCCAGCAGCCAAGCGATAGCGGGCAGGGGCAATCAGCCCCAGCATTTT
>-|-|TRBJ2-7|TRBV5-6
CASSLGVKGGLEQYF
TGTGCCAGCAGCTTAGGTGTAAAAGGAGGACTCGAGCAGTACTTC
>-|-|TRBJ2-7|TRBV5-4
CASSLGGYSLYEQYF
TGTGCCAGCAGCTTGGGCGGTTACTCCCTCTACGAGCAGTACTTC
>few|TRBD2|TRBJ2-1|TRBV7-8
CASKLIAGVTYNEQFF
TGTGCCAGTAAACTCATAGCGGGAGTGACCTACAATGAGCAGTTCTTC
>few|-|TRBJ2-7|TRBV6-2/TRBV6-3
CASNTRDYEQYF
TGTGCCAGCAATACGAGGGATTACGAGCAGTACTTC
>-|-|TRBJ2-7|TRBV5-8
CASSFMLLLSYEQYF
TGTGCCAGCAGCTTCATGCTCCTCCTCTCCTACGAGCAGTACTTC
>few|-|TRBJ2-7|TRBV20-1
CSAIRESGGEQYF
TGCAGTGCTATTAGGGAATCAGGTGGAGAGCAGTACTTC
>-|-|TRBJ2-1|TRBV23-1
CASSHYGRGGRGYNEQFF
TGCGCCAGCAGTCACTACGGGAGAGGGGGGAGGGGTTACAATGAGCAGTTCTTC
>few|-|TRBJ1-5|TRBV2
CASSEWDQPQHF
TGTGCCAGCAGTGAATGGGATCAGCCCCAGCATTTT
>few|-|TRBJ2-3|TRBV19
CASSGLASSTDTQYF
TGTGCCAGTAGTGGCCTTGCCTCGAGCACAGATACGCAGTATTTT
>-|-|TRBJ1-6|TRBV5-6
CASSSGPHGEYSPLHF
TGTGCCAGCAGCTCCGGGCCCCACGGCGAGTACTCACCCCTCCACTTT
>few|-|TRBJ2-1|TRBV7-2
CASSLRSRVGYNEQFF
TGTGCCAGCAGCTTAAGGTCCAGGGTTGGGTACAATGAGCAGTTCTTC
>few|TRBD1|TRBJ2-5|TRBV30
CAWNRQGVMETQYF
TGTGCCTGGAATCGACAGGGAGTGATGGAGACCCAGTACTTC
>many|TRBD2|TRBJ2-1|TRBV5-1
CASSLAGTSGYNEQFF
TGCGCCAGCAGCTTGGCCGGGACTAGCGGTTACAATGAGCAGTTCTTC
>few|TRBD1|TRBJ1-2|TRBV20-1
CSARGQGGGYTF
TGCAGTGCTAGGGGACAGGGAGGGGGCTACACCTTC
>-|TRBD1|TRBJ2-1|TRBV20-1
CSAEGTAIPGEQFF
TGCAGTGCAGAGGGGACAGCTATACCGGGGGAGCAGTTCTTC
>few|-|TRBJ2-7|TRBV20-1
CSSGTPYEQYF
TGCAGCAGTGGGACTCCTTACGAGCAGTACTTC
>-|-|TRBJ2-1|TRBV20-1
CSARDNTAAQFF
TGCAGTGCTAGAGATAACACCGCGGCACAGTTCTTC
>few|-|TRBJ2-3|TRBV24-1
CATNGDSVTDTQYF
TGTGCCACAAACGGGGACTCCGTCACAGATACGCAGTATTTT
>few|TRBD2|TRBJ2-7|TRBV7-2
CASSPGGGLEQYF
TGTGCCAGCAGCCCGGGGGGGGGTCTCGAGCAGTACTTC